These 23 T cell receptor beta chains share one sample of origin, sequenced in a study of cytomegalovirus exposure and HLA in healthy donors. In the PCR, 60 Vbeta and 13 Jbeta primers were used. Produced via immunoSEQ multiplex PCR; TCRdb's table is partial and in-frame only. Among about 150,000 clones listed, 75% were seen once. The sample taken for sequencing was PBMCs. The receptor set was obtained from a man between 18 and 29 years old in good health and CMV-seronegative.

Here the CDR3 reads CASSTREGVTQYF. The CDR3 DNA sequence: TGTGCCAGTAGTACCCGGGAGGGGGTCACGCAGTATTTT. V and J are TRBV19 and TRBJ2-3; TRBD2 agrees at 8 bases. Trimming took 4 bases from V and 9 from J; bases not matched to a gene: 6. Germline V gene lookup returns CDR1 LNHDA and CDR2 SQIVND (reference sequence). This CDR3 region has 13 residues.

The chain carries TRBV19 and TRBJ2-3; tentative D call: TRBD2 (6 bases). Germline CDR1 reads LNHDA; CDR2 reads SQIVND (reference sequence). The CDR3 contains 14 residues. V was shortened by 8 bases and J by 3 bases, with 15 bases between the two germline ends. The CDR3 DNA sequence: TGTGCCAGTTTTTCCGGTAGCGGAACAGATACGCAGTATTTT. Its translation: CASFSGSGTDTQYF. Full variable domain (rest looked up from reference TRBV19 and TRBJ2-3): DGGITQSPKYLFRKEGQNVTLSCEQNLNHDAMYWYRQDPGQGLRLIYYSQIVNDFQKGDIAEGYSVSREKKESFPLTVTSAQKNPTAFYLCASFSGSGTDTQYFGPGTRLTVL.

The chain links TRBV4-1 to TRBJ2-7, with 9 nucleotides matching TRBD1. Germline CDR1 MGHRA, CDR2 YSYEKL. Trimming at V came to 4 bases and at J to 3 bases, leaving 10 bases not matched to a gene. The CDR3 has 16 amino acids. This CDR3 reads CASSPTRTGEFYEQYF. The CDR3 DNA is TGCGCCAGCAGCCCTACCCGGACAGGGGAATTCTACGAGCAGTACTTC.

There are a few counts of this clone. J is TRBJ2-5 and V is TRBV4-3; TRBD2 aligns across 12 bases. With 0 bases clipped from V and 5 bases from J, the junction kept 7 bases outside the gene matches. Germline V gene sequence: CDR1 LGHNA, CDR2 YSLEER. This CDR3 has 17 amino acids. CDR3 in DNA: TGCGCCAGCAGCCAAGAGCTAGCGGGAGGGCCGGAGGAGACCCAGTACTTC. This translates into CASSQELAGGPEETQYF.

This clone is a singleton in its sample. This sequence joins TRBV5-1 and TRBJ1-1; TRBD1 matches at 8 bases. With 7 bases clipped from V and 4 bases from J, the junction kept 6 bases outside the gene matches. The germline V gene encodes CDR1 SGHRS and CDR2 YFSETQ. The CDR3 is made up of 13 amino acids. The CDR3 sequence is CASHDTGGTEAFF. The CDR3 DNA sequence: TGCGCCAGCCACGACACAGGGGGCACTGAAGCTTTCTTT.

The chain links TRBV5-1 to TRBJ2-1, with 8 positions matching TRBD1. CDR3 length: 13 residues. The V gene end was trimmed by 7 bases and the J gene end by 8 bases; junction bases not matched to a gene: 8. Looked up from germline, CDR1 is SGHRS and CDR2 is YFSETQ. In DNA, the CDR3 is TGCGCCAGCCGGACAGGGCAGGACTATGAGCAGTTCTTC. Amino acids: CASRTGQDYEQFF.

V and J are TRBV6-1 and TRBJ2-1; 9 nucleotides align to TRBD2. The V segment lost 3 bases and the J segment 9 bases; nucleotides outside the gene matches: 6. CDR3 length equals 14 residues. Looked up from germline, CDR1 is MNHNS and CDR2 is SASEGT. CDR3 coding DNA: TGTGCCAGCAGTGAGAGGCGGGAGGGCGGTGAGCAGTTCTTC. Translated: CASSERREGGEQFF.

The chain carries TRBV9 and TRBJ1-3; D is uncertain. Germline V CDR1 and CDR2: SGDLS, YYNGEE. This CDR3 spans 16 amino acids. Trimming cost V 0 bases and J 0 bases, with 10 bases left between them. CDR3 residues: CASSVATLSSGNTIYF. CDR3 sequence (DNA): TGTGCCAGCAGCGTAGCCACCTTGAGCTCTGGAAACACCATATATTTT.

This clone was detected a few times. This rearrangement joins TRBV5-4 to TRBJ2-3; no definite D call. There are 15 residues in the CDR3. Deletions cut 3 bases from V and 1 base from J, with 12 bases between. Germline V lookup: CDR1 SGHNT, CDR2 YYREEE (reference sequence). Here the CDR3 DNA reads TGTGCCAGCAGCTCTCCCCACGGAGGCACAGATACGCAGTATTTT. Translating it yields CASSSPHGGTDTQYF. The complete variable domain, with remaining parts taken from reference TRBV5-4 and TRBJ2-3, reads ETGVTQSPTHLIKTRGQQVTLRCSSQSGHNTVSWYQQALGQGPQFIFQYYREEENGRGNFPPRFSGLQFPNYSSELNVNALELDDSALYLCASSSPHGGTDTQYFGPGTRLTVL.

The V and J genes are TRBV10-1 and TRBJ1-2, with TRBD1 identical over 9 bases. The CDR3 has 14 residues. Looked up from germline, CDR1 is WNHNN and CDR2 is SYGVQD (reference sequence). J lost 2 bases, V lost 6 bases, and 4 bases had no gene match. CDR3: CASSPGTGNYGYTF. The CDR3 nucleotides are TGCGCCAGCAGCCCCGGGACAGGGAACTATGGCTACACCTTC.

This rearrangement joins TRBV7-8 to TRBJ2-7, with 7 bases identical to TRBD1. Germline CDR1 SGHVS, CDR2 FQNEAQ. The length of the CDR3 is 14 residues. The J segment lost 1 base and the V segment lost 5 bases, leaving 5 bases of the junction unmatched. The CDR3 DNA reads as TGTGCCAGCAGCCCCCAGGGACAGTCCTACGAGCAGTACTTC. Translating gives CASSPQGQSYEQYF.

The chain joins TRBV7-2 to TRBJ2-7; TRBD2 agrees at 7 bases. V trimming: 2 bases; J trimming: 3 bases; junction bases outside the gene matches: 16. Germline-derived CDR1 and CDR2 are SGHTA and FQGNSA. This CDR3 spans 18 amino acids. The CDR3 region is CASSLLSRGLAANYEQYF. DNA for the CDR3: TGTGCCAGCAGCTTATTGTCCCGCGGGCTAGCGGCTAACTACGAGCAGTACTTC.

About this clone itself: Germline is not matched at one junction end, which may reflect a read error. V usage is TRBV7-2 and J usage is TRBJ2-1; 11 bases match TRBD1. Germline CDR1 SGHTA, CDR2 FQGNSA. The CDR3 loop spans 15 amino acids. CDR3 coding DNA: TGTGCCAACAGCACCGGACAGGGGGCGGTCCATGAGCAGTTCTTC. Its protein is CANSTGQGAVHEQFF.

J is TRBJ2-7 and V is TRBV4-1; TRBD1 is a possible D gene (5 bases). CDR1 is MGHRA, CDR2 YSYEKL, per germline. The CDR3 contains 16 residues. Trimming took off 0 bases at V and 1 base at J, with 13 bases between the two ends. The CDR3 spells CASSQEWGGSSYEQYF. The CDR3 DNA is TGCGCCAGCAGCCAAGAGTGGGGCGGATCTTCCTACGAGCAGTACTTC.

The V call is TRBV7-2, the J call TRBJ2-1; 11 nucleotides align to TRBD2. From germline, CDR1 is SGHTA and CDR2 FQGNSA. With 5 bases clipped from V and 6 bases from J, the junction kept 3 bases outside the gene matches. The CDR3 runs to 14 residues. For the CDR3, the DNA is TGTGCCAGCAGCCACGGGACTAGCGGCAATGAGCAGTTCTTC. Translating gives CASSHGTSGNEQFF.

The chain links TRBV30 to TRBJ1-6; 7 positions match TRBD1. Germline-derived CDR1 and CDR2 are GTSNPN and SVGIG (reference sequence). Trimming removed 1 base from V and 10 bases from J; junction bases left unmatched: 4. The CDR3 is 13 residues long. The DNA for the CDR3 is TGTGCCTGGAGTGGACAGGGAAGGTCACCCCTCCACTTT. Translation gives CAWSGQGRSPLHF.

This clone was seen a handful of times. The chain has TRBV30 and TRBJ2-1; D gene uncertain. Germline CDR1 is GTSNPN and CDR2 is SVGIG (reference sequence). Trimming took off 0 bases at V and 8 bases at J, with 17 bases between the two ends. The CDR3 length is 15 residues. CDR3 loop: CAWSVAAPPNYEQFF. As DNA, the CDR3 is TGTGCCTGGAGTGTCGCGGCTCCTCCAAACTATGAGCAGTTCTTC.

The V gene is TRBV7-2, the J gene TRBJ1-2, with 9 bases matching TRBD1. The CDR3 is made up of 14 amino acids. J gave up 6 bases and V 7 bases, and 9 bases lay outside the gene matches. Germline V gene sequence: CDR1 SGHTA, CDR2 FQGNSA. The CDR3, as DNA: TGTGCCAGCAAAGGATTGGACAGGGGTGATGGCTACACCTTC. It yields the protein CASKGLDRGDGYTF.

This clone has a single count. The chain employs TRBV5-5 and TRBJ2-7, with 8 bases identical to TRBD1. V shed 4 bases, J shed 5 bases, and the junction held 5 bases outside the gene matches. Germline V gives CDR1 SGHKS, CDR2 YYEKEE (reference sequence). The CDR3 has 13 amino acids. DNA of the CDR3: TGTGCCAGCAGCCTGGCAGGGGGCAACGAGCAGTACTTC. It is translated as CASSLAGGNEQYF.

This chain connects TRBV7-9 to TRBJ2-4; TRBD1 is a possible D gene (6 bases). Germline V lookup: CDR1 SEHNR, CDR2 FQNEAQ (reference sequence). Trimming took off 5 bases at V and 1 base at J, with 18 bases between the two ends. The CDR3 consists of 17 residues. CDR3 nucleotides: TGTGCCAGCAGCCCCCCGTTTCGACAGGCTGCCAAAAACATTCAGTACTTC. This codes for CASSPPFRQAAKNIQYF.

The V and J genes are TRBV4-1 and TRBJ1-3; no reliable D call. Germline V gene data show CDR1 as MGHRA and CDR2 as YSYEKL. This CDR3 comprises 17 residues. V shed 5 bases and J shed 0 bases, with 17 bases lying between them. The CDR3 sequence: CASSSGPPQSSGNTIYF. Written as DNA, the CDR3 is TGCGCCAGCAGCTCCGGTCCTCCCCAAAGCTCTGGAAACACCATATATTTT.

This rearrangement joins TRBV19 to TRBJ1-5, with 8 bases fitting TRBD1. V dropped 10 bases and J dropped 2; count of bases not matched to a gene: 16. The CDR3 covers 17 residues. Germline V CDR1 and CDR2: LNHDA, SQIVND (reference sequence). CDR3 amino acids: CATRGLGTSAGNQPQHF. The CDR3, as DNA: TGTGCCACCAGGGGGCTCGGGACCTCGGCCGGCAATCAGCCCCAGCATTTT.

In this sample, this clone turned up once. This sequence joins TRBV18 and TRBJ2-2; tentatively, D is TRBD1 (5 bases). Germline CDR1 and CDR2: KGHSH and LQKENI. V gave up 0 bases and J gave up 4 bases, with 12 bases separating them. The CDR3 is 16 residues long. The CDR3 DNA follows: TGTGCCAGCTCACCACCGGCAGGGTTGGGCACCGGGGAGCTGTTTTTT. This codes for CASSPPAGLGTGELFF. The full variable domain, rest sourced from reference TRBV18 and TRBJ2-2, is NAGVMQNPRHLVRRRGQEARLRCSPMKGHSHVYWYRQLPEEGLKFMVYLQKENIIDESGMPKERFSAEFPKEGPSILRIQQVVRGDSAAYFCASSPPAGLGTGELFFGEGSRLTVL.